This T cell receptor beta chain was sequenced in a study of T cells expressing NK-cell markers. About the research overall: Each TCR beta repertoire originated in sorted T cells that were CD3+CD56+NKG2C+, CD3+CD56+NKG2C- or CD3+CD56-NKG2C+. In the group of eight sequenced donors, seven were HCMV-seropositive and one was seronegative.

TCRdb reanalyzed the 5' RACE reads and collapses them to one entry per CDR3 protein, without DNA. The sample totals 200,000 to 300,000 distinct CDR3 sequences. The CDR3 is 16 residues long. The germline V gene encodes CDR1 SGHRS and CDR2 YFSETQ. This clonotype originated in a woman aged 18 to 75 in good health. The chain uses TRBV5-1 and TRBJ2-2; TCRdb proposes TRBD2, but this gene call is untestable without DNA. Sequenced input: blood T cells: a sorted CD56 or NKG2C T cell subset, CD4+ or CD8+ T cells, or bulk PBMC T cells (not recorded which). The CDR3 reads CASSLDARGRTGELFF.